This T cell receptor (beta chain) is from a study of T cell repertoires in cytomegalovirus infection. This clonotype was recorded at least ten times. TCRdb used MiXCR to reprocess the reads, holding one entry per CDR3 protein. The data contain approximately 750,000 distinct CDR3 sequences, 35% to 45% of them singletons. Trimming shortened V by 5 bases and J by 8 bases, and 27 bases separated the two germline ends. The CDR3 has 18 amino acids. The sequence derives from a human donor in good health (CMV status not recorded). Some clones in this sample may be carry-over from other donors' samples. Sequenced: PBMCs. This chain uses TRBV12-3 or TRBV12-4 with TRBJ1-4; possible D gene TRBD1, 6 bases. The CDR3 here is CASSPPRRGGPAAEKLFF. The CDR3 bases are TGTGCCAGCAGTCCTCCCCGCAGGGGAGGGCCAGCAGCCGAAAAACTGTTTTTT.